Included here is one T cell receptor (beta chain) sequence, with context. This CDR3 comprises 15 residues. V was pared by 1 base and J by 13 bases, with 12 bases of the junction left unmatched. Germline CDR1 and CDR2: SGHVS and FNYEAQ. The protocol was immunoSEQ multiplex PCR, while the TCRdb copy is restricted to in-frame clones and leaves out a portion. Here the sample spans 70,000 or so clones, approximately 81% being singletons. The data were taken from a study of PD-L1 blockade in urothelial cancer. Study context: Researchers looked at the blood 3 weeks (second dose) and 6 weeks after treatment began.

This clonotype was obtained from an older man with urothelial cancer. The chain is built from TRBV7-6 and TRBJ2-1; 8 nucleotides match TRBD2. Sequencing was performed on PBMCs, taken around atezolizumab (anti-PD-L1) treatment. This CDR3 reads CASSLERSGSQGQFF. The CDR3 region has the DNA TGTGCCAGCAGCTTAGAGCGGAGCGGGAGCCAAGGTCAGTTCTTC.